This T cell receptor beta chain appears in the sequencing data of a study of blood T cell repertoires in COVID-19. Study information: Samples of COVID-19 (acute and convalescent) were obtained from the United States, Italy and Spain.

The CDR3 has 15 residues. Deletions cut 4 bases from V and 6 bases from J, with 18 bases between. The germline V gene encodes CDR1 SGHVS and CDR2 FQNEAQ. Everyone who took part was roughly 18 to 100 years old, and they came from over 20 US areas. Repertoires were generated with immunoSEQ multiplex PCR, while TCRdb's copy carries only in-frame clones and drops some. The top ten clones hold more than 1.5% of a sample with under 250,000 clones, under 90% of them seen once. Sequenced: PBMCs or T cells enriched from blood (not recorded which). The V and J genes are TRBV7-8 and TRBJ2-5; a possible D gene is TRBD1 (5 bases). This TCR was sampled from a man aged 40-49 years who had recovered from COVID-19. The CDR3 DNA reads TGTGCCAGCAGCTCTCAGGGCTCGGTGTCGCAGACCCAGTACTTC. It translates to CASSSQGSVSQTQYF.